Listed here is a single TCR beta chain. Clones were sequenced by immunoSEQ multiplex PCR, and TCRdb holds only the in-frame ones, with some missing. The table records hundreds of thousands of clones, around 85% of them present only once. With 0 bases removed from V and 1 base from J, the gap between germline ends came to 7 bases. This CDR3 has 15 residues. Germline CDR1 GTSNPN, CDR2 SVGIG (reference sequence). The data were obtained in a study of blood T cell repertoires in COVID-19. Across the study: Sample material is recorded as cDNA or gDNA derived from T cells, B-cell-depleted T cells, or PBMCs.

The rearrangement uses TRBV30 and TRBJ2-6; possible D gene TRBD2, 5 bases. The specimen sequenced was peripheral blood. The TCR was taken from a man aged 50 to 59 with active or convalescent COVID-19. The CDR3 nucleotides are TGTGCCTGGAGTGTAGGAGGTTCTGGGGCCAACGTCCTGACTTTC. Its translation is CAWSVGGSGANVLTF.